Below are 23 T cell receptor beta chains sequenced from a single sample in a study of Ad26.COV2.S vaccination and SARS-CoV-2 variants. TCRdb's copy holds only in-frame clones and misses some; the assay was immunoSEQ multiplex PCR. In the table there are roughly 350,000 clones, roughly nine tenths of which are singletons. The treatment was: about 20 received Ad26.COV2.S at low or high dose, single or two shots; about 5 received placebo; per-sample allocation not given. Collection of the samples took place on day 63 after the first injection of vaccine or placebo. Sequences were derived from peripheral blood, sampled in a trial of Ad26.COV2.S vaccine versus placebo. The receptors were sampled from a person between 18 and 65 years old who received the Ad26.COV2.S COVID-19 vaccine or a placebo.

The chain recombines TRBV30 with TRBJ2-2, with a tentative D call TRBD1 (6 bases). Trimming took 2 bases from V and 2 from J, leaving 12 bases between them. CDR3 size: 15 residues. Germline-derived CDR1 and CDR2 are GTSNPN and SVGIG (reference sequence). The CDR3 DNA sequence: TGTGCCTGGAGTCCGGGACATCGTAACACCGGGGAGCTGTTTTTT. Protein product: CAWSPGHRNTGELFF.

This chain joins TRBV29-1 and TRBJ1-2; 11 bases are shared with TRBD1. CDR3 length: 11 amino acids. The ends lost 6 bases at V and 7 bases at J; junction bases unmatched: 1. The germline CDR1 and CDR2 sequences are SQVTM and ANQGSEA. The CDR3 nucleotides read TGCAGCGTAGGACAGGGGGCTGGCTACACCTTC. Translation: CSVGQGAGYTF.

The chain combines TRBV5-4 with TRBJ2-1, with TRBD2 matching over 9 bases. Germline assignment: CDR1 SGHNT and CDR2 YYREEE (reference sequence). The V gene end was trimmed by 10 bases and the J gene end by 7 bases; junction bases not matched to a gene: 12. The CDR3 is 14 residues long. CDR3 residues: CALRQIAGDNEQFF. In DNA form, the CDR3 reads TGTGCCTTGAGGCAAATAGCGGGAGATAATGAGCAGTTCTTC.

This clone was picked up a small number of times. The rearrangement uses TRBV7-9 and TRBJ2-7, with D unresolved. The CDR3 consists of 17 residues. V lost 4 bases to trimming and J lost 3 bases, with 22 bases between them. CDR1 and CDR2 (germline): SEHNR, FQNEAQ (reference sequence). The DNA of the CDR3 is TGTGCCAGCAGCTCCCTCCTTATCGGAACTGGCAACTACGAGCAGTACTTC. Translated, it gives CASSSLLIGTGNYEQYF.

Notes on this clone: Germline and junction disagree at one end, which may indicate a read error. This chain joins TRBV6-4 and TRBJ2-3; 7 bases fit TRBD2. From germline, CDR1 is MRHNA and CDR2 SNTAGT. The CDR3 consists of 13 residues. DNA for the CDR3: TGCGCCAGCAGCGCGGGGGTCACAGATACGCAGTATTTT. Translated, it gives CASSAGVTDTQYF.

The rearrangement joins TRBV2 to TRBJ2-7; tentatively, D is TRBD2 (5 bases). The CDR3 runs to 12 residues. V gave up 2 bases and J gave up 4 bases, with 6 bases separating them. Germline loops: CDR1 SNHLY, CDR2 FYNNEI. The DNA for the CDR3 is TGTGCCAGCAGTGAACAGCGGTACGAGCAGTACTTC. Its protein is CASSEQRYEQYF. Based on the CDR3 plus reference TRBV2 and TRBJ2-7, the full variable domain is EPEVTQTPSHQVTQMGQEVILRCVPISNHLYFYWYRQILGQKVEFLVSFYNNEISEKSEIFDDQFSVERPDGSNFTLKIRSTKLEDSAMYFCASSEQRYEQYFGPGTRLTVT.

This chain joins TRBV27 and TRBJ1-4; D unresolved. Between the trimmed V and J ends, which lost 3 bases and 5 bases, there was a span of 10 bases. The CDR3 consists of 14 residues. CDR1 is MNHEY and CDR2 is SMNVEV in the germline V gene (reference sequence). CDR3 sequence (DNA): TGTGCCAGCAGTTTTTATGGGGAGAATGAAAAACTGTTTTTT. Translating gives CASSFYGENEKLFF.

This clone was counted a single time. This chain's CDR3 is CASSEGDGGANVLTF. DNA for the CDR3: TGTGCCAGCAGTGAAGGGGACGGTGGGGCCAACGTCCTGACTTTC. The rearrangement links TRBV6-1 to TRBJ2-6, with D perhaps being TRBD1 or TRBD2 (5 bases each). V was clipped by 1 base and J by 3 bases, with 7 bases between them. CDR1 and CDR2 (germline): MNHNS, SASEGT. The CDR3 spans 15 residues.

The rearrangement joins TRBV28 to TRBJ1-2, with 9 bases lining up with TRBD1. The CDR3 runs 15 residues. Germline V gives CDR1 MDHEN, CDR2 SYDVKM. Losses at the gene ends were 3 bases for V and 4 bases for J; bases not matched to a gene: 6. The CDR3 DNA sequence: TGTGCCAGCAGTTTGTTGGGACAGGGAAGCTATGGCTACACCTTC. This gives the protein CASSLLGQGSYGYTF.

The rearrangement joins TRBV5-1 to TRBJ1-1; D is uncertain. The V gene's germline CDR1 is SGHRS and CDR2 YFSETQ. V was trimmed by 3 bases and J by 1 base, leaving 7 bases between them. This CDR3 has 13 amino acids. The CDR3 nucleotides are TGCGCCAGCAGCTGGCAAGAGAACACTGAAGCTTTCTTT. Translating gives CASSWQENTEAFF.

This clone has a single count. The chain couples TRBV7-8 to TRBJ2-3, with 10 positions matching TRBD1. CDR3 length: 15 residues. Trimming took 5 bases from V and 1 from J; bases not matched to a gene: 3. Germline CDR1 reads SGHVS; CDR2 reads FQNEAQ. The CDR3 loop reads CASSPGTGGTDTQYF. The CDR3 nucleotides read TGTGCCAGCAGCCCTGGGACAGGGGGCACAGATACGCAGTATTTT.

The chain joins TRBV7-8 to TRBJ1-2; weak D call: TRBD1 (5 bases). CDR3 length equals 15 residues. Germline lookup yields CDR1 SGHVS and CDR2 FQNEAQ. Trimming shortened V by 6 bases and J by 8 bases, and 22 bases separated the two germline ends. Here the CDR3 reads CASSYMLAGWGGYTF. CDR3 nucleotide sequence: TGTGCCAGCAGTTATATGTTAGCGGGGTGGGGCGGCTACACCTTC.

The CDR3, as DNA: TGTGCCAGCAGCCAAGGGTTATTAGCGACGGCCTACGAGCAGTACTTC. Its translation: CASSQGLLATAYEQYF. This chain links TRBV3-1 (or the pseudogene TRBV3-2) with TRBJ2-7, with D possibly matching TRBD2 (5 bases). V gave up 1 base and J gave up 2 bases, with 15 bases separating them. Germline CDR1 LGHDT, CDR2 YNNKEL (reference sequence). The CDR3 is 16 amino acids.

The chain couples TRBV30 to TRBJ2-2, with D possibly matching TRBD2 (5 bases). CDR1 is GTSNPN and CDR2 is SVGIG in the germline V gene (reference sequence). Trimming cost V 3 bases and J 10 bases, with 9 bases left between them. This CDR3 spans 11 amino acids. In DNA, the CDR3 is TGTGCCTGGAGGGGAGTCGAGGAGCTGTTTTTT. Translating it yields CAWRGVEELFF.

The chain uses TRBV24-1 and TRBJ2-1; TRBD2 matches 8 bases. Germline trimming cut 4 bases from V and 7 bases from J; bases unmatched to any gene: 11. In germline, CDR1 is KGHDR, CDR2 SFDVKD. This CDR3 spans 16 amino acids. CDR3 nucleotide sequence: TGTGCCACCAGTGACCCCCGGGGGGGCCGGCTTAATGAGCAGTTCTTC. Its translation: CATSDPRGGRLNEQFF.

Only a few counts were recorded for this clone. This chain connects TRBV7-9 to TRBJ1-6; no reliable D call. The V and J ends lost 0 bases and 8 bases respectively, with 11 bases between them. The CDR3 covers 15 residues. Germline values: CDR1 SEHNR, CDR2 FQNEAQ (reference sequence). The CDR3 sequence is CASSLAGIADSPLHF. DNA of the CDR3: TGTGCCAGCAGCTTAGCCGGGATTGCGGATTCACCCCTCCACTTT.

The chain joins TRBV13 to TRBJ2-3; 7 bases are a match to TRBD1. This CDR3 region has 14 residues. Germline V CDR1 and CDR2: PRHDT, FYEKMQ (reference sequence). Trimming removed 4 bases from V and 6 bases from J; junction bases left unmatched: 7. CDR3 region: CASSWETRGDTQYF. The CDR3 DNA reads TGTGCCAGCAGCTGGGAGACCAGGGGGGATACGCAGTATTTT. The full variable domain, completed using reference TRBV13 and TRBJ2-3, is AAGVIQSPRHLIKEKRETATLKCYPIPRHDTVYWYQQGPGQDPQFLISFYEKMQSDKGSIPDRFSAQQFSDYHSELNMSSLELGDSALYFCASSWETRGDTQYFGPGTRLTVL.

The chain combines TRBV7-9 with TRBJ1-1; D possibly corresponds to TRBD1 (6 bases). Trimming took off 6 bases at V and 0 bases at J, with 14 bases between the two ends. This CDR3 comprises 15 residues. CDR1 SEHNR and CDR2 FQNEAQ come from the germline V gene (reference sequence). The CDR3 region has the DNA TGTGCCAGCAGGGGGGCGCAGGCAATGAACACTGAAGCTTTCTTT. As protein: CASRGAQAMNTEAFF.

The chain is built from TRBV28 and TRBJ1-3, with D uncertain. The CDR3 extends over 14 amino acids. V shed 8 bases and J shed 4 bases, with 15 bases lying between them. The germline V gene encodes CDR1 MDHEN and CDR2 SYDVKM. As DNA, the CDR3 is TGTGCCAGCCGCTTTATTTTGGGCGGAAACACCATATATTTT. Translating gives CASRFILGGNTIYF.

This chain joins TRBV30 and TRBJ1-3; D remains unclear. Deletions cut 8 bases from V and 0 bases from J, with 8 bases between. The germline CDR1 and CDR2 sequences are GTSNPN and SVGIG (reference sequence). The CDR3 totals 12 residues. CDR3 sequence: CAHRGSGNTIYF. DNA for the CDR3: TGTGCCCACAGAGGCTCTGGAAACACCATATATTTT.

This chain uses TRBV9 with TRBJ2-7; no reliable D call. CDR3 length: 13 amino acids. V dropped 1 base and J dropped 2 bases, with 7 bases sitting between them. Germline lookup yields CDR1 SGDLS and CDR2 YYNGEE. CDR3 in amino acids: CASSVRPTYEQYF. In DNA, the CDR3 is TGTGCCAGCAGCGTAAGACCGACCTACGAGCAGTACTTC.

The CDR3 bases are TGTGCCAGCAGCTTAGCGTCCAGGCGGAATCAGCCCCAGCATTTT. Amino acids: CASSLASRRNQPQHF. The gene calls are TRBV7-2 and TRBJ1-5; D gene ambiguous. The germline V gene encodes CDR1 SGHTA and CDR2 FQGNSA. This CDR3 has 15 residues. V lost 0 bases, J lost 4 bases, and 10 bases lay in between.

The CDR3 DNA reads TGTGCCAGCTCACCGGACCCCGGAAACACCATATATTTT. Amino acid sequence: CASSPDPGNTIYF. V usage is TRBV18 and J usage is TRBJ1-3, with D unclear. The CDR3 totals 13 residues. Trimming left V 3 bases short and J 4 bases short, with 7 bases between. CDR1 is KGHSH, CDR2 LQKENI, per germline. Based on the CDR3 plus reference TRBV18 and TRBJ1-3, the full variable domain is NAGVMQNPRHLVRRRGQEARLRCSPMKGHSHVYWYRQLPEEGLKFMVYLQKENIIDESGMPKERFSAEFPKEGPSILRIQQVVRGDSAAYFCASSPDPGNTIYFGEGSWLTVV.